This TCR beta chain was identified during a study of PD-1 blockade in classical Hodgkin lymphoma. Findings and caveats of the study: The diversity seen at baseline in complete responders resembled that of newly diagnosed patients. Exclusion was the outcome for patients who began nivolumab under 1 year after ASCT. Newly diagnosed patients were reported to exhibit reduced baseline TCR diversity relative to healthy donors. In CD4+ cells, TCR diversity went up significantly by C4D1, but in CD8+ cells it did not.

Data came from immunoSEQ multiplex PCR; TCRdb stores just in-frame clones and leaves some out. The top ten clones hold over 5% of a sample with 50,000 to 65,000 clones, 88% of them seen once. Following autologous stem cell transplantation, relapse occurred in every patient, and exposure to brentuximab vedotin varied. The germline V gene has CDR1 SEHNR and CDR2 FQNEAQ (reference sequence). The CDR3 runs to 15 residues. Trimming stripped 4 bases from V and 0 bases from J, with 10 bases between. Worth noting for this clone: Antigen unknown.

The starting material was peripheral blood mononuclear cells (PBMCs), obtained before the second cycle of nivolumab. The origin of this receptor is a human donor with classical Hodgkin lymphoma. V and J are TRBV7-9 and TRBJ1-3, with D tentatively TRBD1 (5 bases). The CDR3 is CASSSTGTSGNTIYF. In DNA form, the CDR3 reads TGTGCCAGCAGCTCGACCGGGACCTCTGGAAACACCATATATTTT.